This TCR beta chain emerged from a study of T cell responses to AZD1222 COVID-19 vaccine. Findings of the study overall: The study sampled repertoires only after the peak T cell response. CD4 TCRs associated with vaccination spanned spike, dominating at 160-218 and 743-854.

Using immunoSEQ multiplex PCR, the repertoire was profiled, and TCRdb retains in-frame clones only, with some absent. Of roughly 77,000 clones in the sample, roughly 90% were seen once. This clone was seen a handful of times. Its specificity is unknown. Germline-derived CDR1 and CDR2 are MNHEY and SMNVEV (reference sequence). V dropped 5 bases and J dropped 4; count of bases not matched to a gene: 12. The CDR3 is made up of 17 amino acids. This chain uses TRBV27 with TRBJ2-2; TRBD1 matches 8 bases. The sequence came from an adult in good health. Sequenced here: peripheral blood, sampled on day 0 of MenACWY control vaccination. The CDR3: CASSPTAGQASTGELFF. DNA for the CDR3: TGTGCCAGCAGTCCGACTGCGGGACAGGCCAGCACCGGGGAGCTGTTTTTT.